The following is a TCR beta chain sequence with its context. The clone's antigen remains unknown. Base qualities are missing; no much larger clone stands one base away. This record belongs to a study of blood T cell repertoires in COVID-19 (dated by TCRdb to the early 2020s). With regard to the full study: Samples covering the acute and convalescent phases of COVID-19 were provided by collaborators in the United States, Italy and Spain. The material from the prospective study consisted of cDNA or gDNA derived from T cells, B-cell-depleted T cells, or PBMCs. Subjects who had been exposed to COVID-19, were actively infected with it, or had recovered from it provided the deeply sampled blood TCRbeta repertoires that made up the dataset. The repertoires were made available in a free public database intended to serve as a resource for research on the immune response to SARS-CoV-2. Samples came from the ongoing ImmuneRACE study (first 160 participants) plus 1,254 subjects from 6 global collaborators. Nearly every sample came with metadata listing a de-identified subject ID, COVID-19 status, age in years and sex. Where HLA class I and class II types were available, the types were taken from metadata supplied by the sample provider, not from assay-based typing.

The full study reports these points: Clinical and demographic metadata were provided uncurated, with the amount varying by source and participant.

Each collaborating institution followed its own protocols to collect whole blood in K2EDTA tubes. Collaborator samples were shipped for TCRbeta analysis as frozen whole blood, isolated PBMCs, or DNA extracted from either sample type. The immunoSEQ Assay, a bias-controlled multiplex PCR, was used to amplify TCRbeta CDR3 regions from genomic DNA. As for how the authors treated the data: Within the assay, amplification of reference gene primers was used to estimate how many nucleated cells each sample contained. To quantify the absolute abundance of each unique TCRbeta CDR3 rearrangement, sequence reads were collapsed and filtered. For each sample, productive Simpson clonality was calculated as the square root of Simpson's diversity index across productive rearrangements. TCRdb holds this immuneACCESS table with in-frame rearrangements only. Some clones are missing; in checked studies, unresolved V genes explain under half, and the rest has no known cause. For V, J and clone size, that table is used; D and trimming come from the DNA. For this sample there are around 130,000 clones; roughly 82% appear just once. Jointly, the top ten make up about 12% of the sample.

At the junction V is shortened by 3 bases and J by 2 bases, with 16 bases in between. From the cysteine through the phenylalanine, the CDR3 covers 17 amino acids. This entry keeps only the CDR3 DNA: 51 bases, framed from base 1. CDR1 and CDR2 (MGHRA, YSYEKL) derive from the germline V gene. The sequence derives from a human donor in a cohort sampled during active COVID-19. The chain is assembled from TRBV4-1 and TRBJ2-2; the D segment could be TRBD1, given 6 matching bases. The sequenced material came from peripheral blood. The CDR3 reads CASSQNPGTTNTGELFF. The base sequence is TGCGCCAGCAGCCAGAACCCCGGGACAACAAACACCGGGGAGCTGTTTTTT.